The clone carrying this TCR beta chain has just a few counts. MiXCR, applied by TCRdb to the RT-PCR reads, yields one record per CDR3 protein. The sample gives hundreds of thousands of distinct CDR3 sequences, around 14% of which show up once; roughly 3.6% is in the top ten. After removal of 0 bases from V and 6 bases from J, the junction contained 5 bases not matched to a gene. The CDR3 contains 15 residues. Germline V lookup: CDR1 DFQATT, CDR2 SNEGSKA (reference sequence). The receptor's source is a female donor in good health, serving as a healthy control. Sequencing was done on a sample of memory CD4+ T cells from blood. This sequence joins TRBV20-1 and TRBJ2-3; 11 nucleotides agree with TRBD2. The chain's CDR3 is CSARDHTSGSDTQYF. The CDR3 DNA is TGCAGTGCTAGAGATCATACTAGCGGGAGTGATACGCAGTATTTT.